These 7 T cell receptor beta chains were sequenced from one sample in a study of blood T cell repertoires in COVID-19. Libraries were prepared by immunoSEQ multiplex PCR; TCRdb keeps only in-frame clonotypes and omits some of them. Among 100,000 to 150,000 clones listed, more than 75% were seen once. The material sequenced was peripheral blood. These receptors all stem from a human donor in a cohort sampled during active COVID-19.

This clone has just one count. DNA for the CDR3: TGTGCCAGCACCTGGGGGCTTCAAGAGACCCAGTACTTC. Amino acid sequence: CASTWGLQETQYF. The chain recombines TRBV28 with TRBJ2-5; D is possibly TRBD1 (6 bases). V lost 7 bases and J 2 bases, leaving 11 bases between the germline ends. The germline V gene has CDR1 MDHEN and CDR2 SYDVKM. This CDR3 spans 13 amino acids. Full variable domain (missing parts from reference TRBV28 and TRBJ2-5): DVKVTQSSRYLVKRTGEKVFLECVQDMDHENMFWYRQDPGLGLRLIYFSYDVKMKEKGDIPEGYSVSREKKERFSLILESASTNQTSMYLCASTWGLQETQYFGPGTRLLVL.

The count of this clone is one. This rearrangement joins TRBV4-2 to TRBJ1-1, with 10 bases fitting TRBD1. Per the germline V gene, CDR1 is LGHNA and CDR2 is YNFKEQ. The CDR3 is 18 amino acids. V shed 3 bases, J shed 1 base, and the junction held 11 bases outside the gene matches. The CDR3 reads CASSHSDRGRIGNTEAFF. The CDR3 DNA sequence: TGTGCCAGCAGCCACTCGGACAGGGGGAGAATCGGGAACACTGAAGCTTTCTTT.

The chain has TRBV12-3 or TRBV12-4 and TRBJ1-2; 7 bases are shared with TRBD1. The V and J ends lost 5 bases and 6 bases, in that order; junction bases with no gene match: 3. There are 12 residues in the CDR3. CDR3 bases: TGTGCCAGCAGTCTCGACAGGGATGGCTACACCTTC. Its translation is CASSLDRDGYTF.

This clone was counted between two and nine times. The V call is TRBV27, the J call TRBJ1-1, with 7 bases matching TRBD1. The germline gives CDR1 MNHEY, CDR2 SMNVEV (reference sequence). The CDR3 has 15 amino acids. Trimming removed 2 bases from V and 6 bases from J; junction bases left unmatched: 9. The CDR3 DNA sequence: TGTGCCAGCAGTTTAATCACAGGGGCGCTAGCTGAAGCTTTCTTT. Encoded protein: CASSLITGALAEAFF.

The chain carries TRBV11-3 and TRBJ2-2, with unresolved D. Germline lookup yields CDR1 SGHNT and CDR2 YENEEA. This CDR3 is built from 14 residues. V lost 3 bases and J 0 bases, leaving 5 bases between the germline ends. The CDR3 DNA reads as TGTGCCAGCAGCTTTACAGCGAACACCGGGGAGCTGTTTTTT. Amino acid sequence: CASSFTANTGELFF.

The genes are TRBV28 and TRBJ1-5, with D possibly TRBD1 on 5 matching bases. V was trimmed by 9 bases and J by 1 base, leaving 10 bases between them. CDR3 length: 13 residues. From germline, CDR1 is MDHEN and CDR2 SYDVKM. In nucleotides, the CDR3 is TGTGCCAGTAATAGACAGAGCAATCAGCCCCAGCATTTT. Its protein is CASNRQSNQPQHF.

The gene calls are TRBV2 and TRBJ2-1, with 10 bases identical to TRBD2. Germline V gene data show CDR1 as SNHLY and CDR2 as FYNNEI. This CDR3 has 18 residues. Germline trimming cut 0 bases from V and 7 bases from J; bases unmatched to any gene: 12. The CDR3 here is CASSEALYLAGGYNEQFF. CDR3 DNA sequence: TGTGCCAGCAGTGAAGCGCTCTACTTAGCGGGGGGTTATAATGAGCAGTTCTTC.